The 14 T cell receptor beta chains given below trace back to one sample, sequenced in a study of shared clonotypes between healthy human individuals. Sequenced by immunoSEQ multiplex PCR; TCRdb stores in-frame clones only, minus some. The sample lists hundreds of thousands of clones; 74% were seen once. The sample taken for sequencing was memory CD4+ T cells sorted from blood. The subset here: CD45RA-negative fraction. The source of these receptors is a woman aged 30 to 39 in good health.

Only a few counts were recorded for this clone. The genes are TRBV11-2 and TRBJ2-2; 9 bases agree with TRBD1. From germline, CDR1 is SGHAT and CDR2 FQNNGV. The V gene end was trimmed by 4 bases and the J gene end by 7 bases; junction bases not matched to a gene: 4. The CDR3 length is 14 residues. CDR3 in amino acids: CASSSQGAGGELFF. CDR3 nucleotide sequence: TGTGCCAGCAGCTCACAGGGGGCCGGCGGGGAGCTGTTTTTT.

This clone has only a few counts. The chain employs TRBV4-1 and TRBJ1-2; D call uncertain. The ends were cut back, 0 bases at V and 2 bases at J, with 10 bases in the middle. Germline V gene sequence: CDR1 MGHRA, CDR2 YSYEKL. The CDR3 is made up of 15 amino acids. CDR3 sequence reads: CASSQEGIRNYGYTF. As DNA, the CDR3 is TGCGCCAGCAGCCAAGAAGGCATCCGAAACTATGGCTACACCTTC.

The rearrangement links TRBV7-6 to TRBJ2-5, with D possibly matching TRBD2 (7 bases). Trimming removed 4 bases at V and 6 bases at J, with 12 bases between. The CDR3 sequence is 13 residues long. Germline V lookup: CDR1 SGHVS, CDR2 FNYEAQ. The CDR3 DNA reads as TGTGCCAGCAGCTGGGGGGGGCTACAGACCCAGTACTTC. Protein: CASSWGGLQTQYF.

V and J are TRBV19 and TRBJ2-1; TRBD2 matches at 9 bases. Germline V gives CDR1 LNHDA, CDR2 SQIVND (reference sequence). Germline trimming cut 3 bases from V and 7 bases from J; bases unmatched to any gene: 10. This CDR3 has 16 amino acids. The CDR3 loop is CASSIIGLASRNEQFF. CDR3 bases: TGTGCCAGTAGTATTATAGGACTAGCGTCTAGAAATGAGCAGTTCTTC.

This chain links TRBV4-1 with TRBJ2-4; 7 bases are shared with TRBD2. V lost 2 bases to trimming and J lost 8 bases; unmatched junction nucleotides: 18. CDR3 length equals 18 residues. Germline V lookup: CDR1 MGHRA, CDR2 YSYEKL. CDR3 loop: CASSQNSGRWEGFDIQYF. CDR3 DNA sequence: TGCGCCAGCAGCCAAAACTCTGGACGGTGGGAGGGGTTTGACATTCAGTACTTC.

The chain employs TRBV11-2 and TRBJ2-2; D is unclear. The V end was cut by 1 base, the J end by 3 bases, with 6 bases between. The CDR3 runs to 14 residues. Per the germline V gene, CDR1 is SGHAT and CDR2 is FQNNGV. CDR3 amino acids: CASSLAGYTGELFF. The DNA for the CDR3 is TGTGCCAGCAGCTTAGCCGGGTACACCGGGGAGCTGTTTTTT.

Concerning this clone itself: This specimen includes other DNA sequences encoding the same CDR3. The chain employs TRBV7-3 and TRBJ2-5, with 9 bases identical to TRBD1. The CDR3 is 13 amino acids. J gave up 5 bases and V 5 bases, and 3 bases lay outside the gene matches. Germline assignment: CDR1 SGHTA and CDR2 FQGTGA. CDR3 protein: CASSRDRGETQYF. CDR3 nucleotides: TGTGCCAGCAGCCGCGACAGGGGGGAGACCCAGTACTTC.

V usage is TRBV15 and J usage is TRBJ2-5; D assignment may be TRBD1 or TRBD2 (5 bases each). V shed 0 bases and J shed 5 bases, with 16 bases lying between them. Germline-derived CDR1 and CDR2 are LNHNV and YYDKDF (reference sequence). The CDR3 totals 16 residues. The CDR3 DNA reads TGTGCCACCAGCAGAGATCTGTCCCCAGGGACGGAGACCCAGTACTTC. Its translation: CATSRDLSPGTETQYF. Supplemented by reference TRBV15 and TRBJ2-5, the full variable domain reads DAMVIQNPRYQVTQFGKPVTLSCSQTLNHNVMYWYQQKSSQAPKLLFHYYDKDFNNEADTPDNFQSRRPNTSFCFLDIRSPGLGDTAMYLCATSRDLSPGTETQYFGPGTRLLVL.

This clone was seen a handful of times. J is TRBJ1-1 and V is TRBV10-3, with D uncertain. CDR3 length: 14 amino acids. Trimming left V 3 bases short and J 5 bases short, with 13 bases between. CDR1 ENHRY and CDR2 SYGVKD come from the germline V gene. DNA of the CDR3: TGTGCCATCAGTGACCCAGGCGGGGTTACTGAAGCTTTCTTT. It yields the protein CAISDPGGVTEAFF.

The CDR3 reads CASSLVSSANYEQYF. The DNA for the CDR3 is TGTGCCAGCAGCTTAGTTTCTAGCGCAAACTACGAGCAGTACTTC. The chain couples TRBV11-2 to TRBJ2-7; a possible D gene is TRBD2 (6 bases). CDR1 and CDR2 (germline): SGHAT, FQNNGV. The CDR3 has 15 residues. Trimming cost V 1 base and J 3 bases, with 13 bases left between them.

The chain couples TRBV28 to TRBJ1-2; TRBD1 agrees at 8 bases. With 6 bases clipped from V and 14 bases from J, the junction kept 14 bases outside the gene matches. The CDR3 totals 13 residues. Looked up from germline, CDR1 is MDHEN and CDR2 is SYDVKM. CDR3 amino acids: CASRDPLDRGQTF. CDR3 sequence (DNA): TGTGCCAGCAGGGACCCCCTCGACAGGGGCCAGACCTTC.

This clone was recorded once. This CDR3 is CASSLEGQGVKLRNTEAFF. The CDR3 region has the DNA TGTGCCAGCAGCTTAGAAGGACAGGGGGTAAAATTGAGGAACACTGAAGCTTTCTTT. The chain joins TRBV7-2 to TRBJ1-1; 10 nucleotides align to TRBD1. After removal of 1 base from V and 1 base from J, the junction contained 12 bases not matched to a gene. Per the germline V gene, CDR1 is SGHTA and CDR2 is FQGNSA. This CDR3 has 19 residues.

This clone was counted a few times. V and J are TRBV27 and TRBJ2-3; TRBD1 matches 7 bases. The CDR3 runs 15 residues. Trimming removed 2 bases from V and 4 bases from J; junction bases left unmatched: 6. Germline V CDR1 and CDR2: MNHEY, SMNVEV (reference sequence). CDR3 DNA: TGTGCCAGCAGTTTAAGGGGGCAGGGTCCAGATACGCAGTATTTT. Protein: CASSLRGQGPDTQYF.

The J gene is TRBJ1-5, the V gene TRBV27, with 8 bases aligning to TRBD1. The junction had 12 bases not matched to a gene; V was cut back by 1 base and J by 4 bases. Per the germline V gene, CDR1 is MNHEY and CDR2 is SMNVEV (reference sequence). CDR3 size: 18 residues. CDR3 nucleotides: TGTGCCAGCAGTTTATTCGGGCGTACCCAGGGGGCTAATCAGCCCCAGCATTTT. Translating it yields CASSLFGRTQGANQPQHF.